Shown below are 4 T cell receptor beta chains from a single sample sequenced in a study of OX40 agonist ivuxolimab in advanced cancers. Clones were sequenced by immunoSEQ multiplex PCR, and TCRdb holds only the in-frame ones, with some missing. The table includes tens of thousands of clones, approximately 83% detected once. This material consisted of CD4+ or CD8+ T cells sorted from blood, taken in a trial of the OX40 agonist ivuxolimab. The receptors here all came from an adult with an advanced solid tumor such as melanoma, head and neck, liver or kidney cancer.

The chain carries TRBV10-2 and TRBJ2-1; no definite D call. This CDR3 comprises 12 residues. Per the germline V gene, CDR1 is WSHSY and CDR2 is SAAADI. V shed 3 bases and J shed 10 bases, with 10 bases lying between them. In DNA, the CDR3 is TGCGCCAGCAGTGAATCGGGCTACGAGCAGTTCTTC. The encoded protein is CASSESGYEQFF.

The sample holds one count of this clone. The chain carries TRBV7-9 and TRBJ1-3, with 10 bases identical to TRBD1. The CDR3 consists of 15 residues. V shed 5 bases, J shed 3 bases, and the junction held 4 bases outside the gene matches. CDR1 is SEHNR, CDR2 FQNEAQ, per germline (reference sequence). This CDR3 is CASSPDRGLGNTIYF. The DNA for the CDR3 is TGTGCCAGCAGCCCCGACAGGGGGCTTGGAAACACCATATATTTT.

The chain carries TRBV13 and TRBJ1-2; unclear D gene. V was shortened by 0 bases and J by 5 bases, with 13 bases between the two germline ends. Germline CDR1 reads PRHDT; CDR2 reads FYEKMQ (reference sequence). This CDR3 spans 15 amino acids. As DNA, the CDR3 is TGTGCCAGCAGCTTAGGGGCCCTCTCGGGGTATGGCTACACCTTC. The encoded protein is CASSLGALSGYGYTF.

The J gene is TRBJ1-4, the V gene TRBV28; no definite D call. Germline values: CDR1 MDHEN, CDR2 SYDVKM. V lost 2 bases, J lost 0 bases, and 10 bases lay in between. The CDR3 is made up of 16 amino acids. The CDR3 bases are TGTGCCAGCAGTTTAAGGCCAGCTGCAACTAATGAAAAACTGTTTTTT. Translating it yields CASSLRPAATNEKLFF.